The TCR beta chain described here comes from a study of vaccination and CD4 T cells after COVID-19. About the research overall: Collection of post-COVID samples occurred a median about 98 days after diagnosis, spanning a range of 35 to 161. Stimulation of the cells used overlapping spike peptide pools from SARS-CoV-2 and from the common cold coronaviruses HCoV-NL63, HCoV-OC43 and HCoV-229E.

Regarding this clonotype: The target antigen is unknown.

Per germline, CDR1 SNHLY and CDR2 FYNNEI. The CDR3 totals 15 residues. V dropped 8 bases and J dropped 6; count of bases not matched to a gene: 13. The treatment denotes: approximately 10-day PBMC culture with coronavirus spike peptide pools or control peptides (ViraFEST assay). The Oncomine TCR Beta short-read assay was applied to DNA of cultured CD4+ T cells. In this case, cultured CD4+ T cells provided the extracted genomic DNA. One entry per CDR3 protein results from TCRdb running MiXCR on the PCR reads. The sample yields roughly 20,000 distinct CDR3 sequences, approximately 45% seen once. This TCR came from a human donor who had recovered from COVID-19. The V call is TRBV2, the J call TRBJ2-7; TRBD1 aligns across 10 bases. Sequences were derived from CD4+ T cells from blood, cultured in vitro, sampled after SARS-CoV-2 vaccination. The DNA of the CDR3 is TGTGCCAGCCTAGTTAGACGGGACAGGGGAGTCGAGCAGTACTTC. Protein: CASLVRRDRGVEQYF.